Following are 8 T cell receptor beta chains from one sample sequenced in a study of T cell responses to AZD1222 COVID-19 vaccine. Profiled with immunoSEQ multiplex PCR; TCRdb holds only in-frame clones, not every one. The repertoire holds approximately 140,000 clones, with about nine tenths as singletons. The sequencing here drew on peripheral blood, taken on day 0 of AZD1222 vaccination. The source is an adult in good health.

V usage is TRBV2 and J usage is TRBJ1-6, with D unclear. Trimming left V 3 bases short and J 9 bases short, with 6 bases between. There are 12 residues in the CDR3. Per the germline V gene, CDR1 is SNHLY and CDR2 is FYNNEI. As DNA, the CDR3 is TGTGCCAGCAGTGATGTTACTTCACCCCTCCACTTT. Encoded protein: CASSDVTSPLHF.

This chain joins TRBV7-9 and TRBJ1-5, with 9 bases that match TRBD1. Germline CDR1 and CDR2: SEHNR and FQNEAQ (reference sequence). With V trimmed by 3 bases and J by 4 bases, 7 bases remained unmatched. CDR3 size: 16 residues. For the CDR3, the DNA is TGTGCCAGCAGCTTCAGCTGGGGACAGGGAAATCAGCCCCAGCATTTT. Residues: CASSFSWGQGNQPQHF. Full variable domain (missing parts from reference TRBV7-9 and TRBJ1-5): DTGVSQNPRHKITKRGQNVTFRCDPISEHNRLYWYRQTLGQGPEFLTYFQNEAQLEKSRLLSDRFSAERPKGSFSTLEIQRTEQGDSAMYLCASSFSWGQGNQPQHFGDGTRLSIL.

This sequence joins TRBV7-8 and TRBJ1-5; D may be TRBD1 (5 bases). CDR3 length: 17 amino acids. The germline V gene encodes CDR1 SGHVS and CDR2 FQNEAQ. Deletions cut 1 base from V and 0 bases from J, with 13 bases between. CDR3 region: CASSLGRGELSNQPQHF. Here the CDR3 DNA reads TGTGCCAGCAGCTTAGGGAGAGGGGAACTTAGCAATCAGCCCCAGCATTTT.

V usage is TRBV28 and J usage is TRBJ1-4; D gene uncertain. CDR3 size: 12 residues. Germline V gene sequence: CDR1 MDHEN, CDR2 SYDVKM. Between the trimmed V and J ends, which lost 6 bases and 7 bases, there was a span of 9 bases. Here the CDR3 DNA reads TGTGCCAGCAGCTTCTCTTTTGAAAAACTGTTTTTT. Its translation: CASSFSFEKLFF.

V usage is TRBV7-9 and J usage is TRBJ1-2; possible D gene TRBD1, 6 bases. Germline CDR1 is SEHNR and CDR2 is FQNEAQ (reference sequence). CDR3 size: 14 residues. V was pared by 5 bases and J by 7 bases, with 17 bases between. CDR3 protein: CASSNIRGRSGYTF. CDR3 in DNA: TGTGCCAGCAGCAACATCCGGGGGCGGAGTGGCTACACCTTC.

V is TRBV4-2 and J is TRBJ2-3; D not resolved. The V gene's germline CDR1 is LGHNA and CDR2 YNFKEQ. Trimming removed 4 bases from V and 0 bases from J, with 17 bases in between. The CDR3 is made up of 17 amino acids. CDR3 DNA: TGTGCCAGCAGCCCCCTGGCCCACAAAACTAGCACAGATACGCAGTATTTT. This codes for CASSPLAHKTSTDTQYF.

This clone is medium-sized in the sample. This sequence joins TRBV2 and TRBJ2-7, with D perhaps matching TRBD1 (7 bases). Trimming removed 7 bases at V and 1 base at J, with 14 bases between. CDR3 length: 14 residues. Looked up from germline, CDR1 is SNHLY and CDR2 is FYNNEI. CDR3 in amino acids: CASIWQGGSYEQYF. DNA of the CDR3: TGTGCCAGCATTTGGCAGGGGGGTTCCTACGAGCAGTACTTC.

J is TRBJ1-6 and V is TRBV6-5, with D uncertain. V was shortened by 5 bases and J by 7 bases, with 15 bases between the two germline ends. Looked up from germline, CDR1 is MNHEY and CDR2 is SVGAGI. The CDR3 runs 15 residues. The CDR3 DNA sequence: TGTGCCAGCAGTCCAAGGGCCAGGATCAATTCACCCCTCCACTTT. Amino acids: CASSPRARINSPLHF.